The rows below give T cell receptor beta chains drawn from one sample of a study of breast tumors, draining lymph nodes, adjacent tissues. TCRdb reprocessed the multiplex PCR reads via MiXCR and lists one record per CDR3 protein. Here the sample spans roughly 21,000 distinct CDR3 sequences, roughly 50% being singletons. The specimen was breast tumor tissue. Receptors were obtained from a female donor with breast cancer. Some clones in this sample may be carry-over from other donors' samples. Both conserved end residues are part of each CDR3. A D gene is named only where the DNA matches it firmly. Part of the rows lack a size; the others show once, few, many or a class for expanded clones.

j_call | clone_size | v_call | d_call | cdr3_nt | cdr3_aa
TRBJ2-5 | NA | TRBV7-9 | TRBD1 | TGTGCCAGCAGCCGGGACAGGGACGGGGAGACCCAGTACTTC | CASSRDRDGETQYF
TRBJ1-3 | large | TRBV2 | TRBD1 | TGTGCCAGCAGTCAGACAGGGGGCAGGAGGTTCGAGTCTGGAAACACCATATATTTT | CASSQTGGRRFESGNTIYF
TRBJ2-3 | once | TRBV7-9 | TRBD2 | TGTGCCAGCAGCTTAACACCCGGGACTAGCGGGGATACGCAGTATTTT | CASSLTPGTSGDTQYF
TRBJ2-5 | many | TRBV6-5 | NA | TGTGCCAGCAGTTACCCGAGCGGGCGGGGGACCCAGTACTTC | CASSYPSGRGTQYF
TRBJ2-3 | NA | TRBV5-6 | TRBD2 | TGTGCCAGCAGTCCCGGGACTAGCGGGCCGCAGTATTTT | CASSPGTSGPQYF
TRBJ2-1 | NA | TRBV27 | NA | TGCGCCAGCAGCCCGGGAGCAGGGACAATCTCCTACAATGAGCAGTTCTTC | CASSPGAGTISYNEQFF
TRBJ2-7 | NA | TRBV7-2 | TRBD2 | TGTGCCAGCAGCTTTAGCGGGAGGGCCCCCCACGAGCAGTACTTC | CASSFSGRAPHEQYF
TRBJ2-5 | NA | TRBV10-3 | TRBD1 | TGTGCCACGGGACAGGGCGGGGAGACCCAGTACTTC | CATGQGGETQYF
TRBJ2-1 | many | TRBV25-1 | TRBD2 | TGTGCCAGCACGGGGGTACTAGCGGGAGGCGAGCAGTTCTTC | CASTGVLAGGEQFF
TRBJ2-7 | NA | TRBV6-5 | TRBD1 | TGTGCCGGCAGTCCTTACAGGGGAGCCCCCTACGAGCAGTACTTC | CAGSPYRGAPYEQYF
TRBJ1-2 | NA | TRBV15 | NA | TGTGCCACCAGCCCCCGAACAGGGAACTATGGCTACACCTTC | CATSPRTGNYGYTF
TRBJ2-3 | many | TRBV20-1 | TRBD2 | TGCAGTGCTAGACACCTAGCGGGAACAGATACGCAGTATTTT | CSARHLAGTDTQYF
TRBJ1-2 | NA | TRBV20-1 | TRBD1 | TGCAGTGCTAGTCCAGGACAGGGGACTATGGGCTACACCTTC | CSASPGQGTMGYTF
TRBJ2-3 | NA | TRBV20-1 | NA | TGCAGTGCTCCCCACGCAGGGCTAGCAGGAGGCCTTAGCACAGATACGCAGTGTTTT | CSAPHAGLAGGLSTDTQCF
TRBJ2-7 | NA | TRBV18 | TRBD2 | TGTGCCAGCTCACCACCCGGACTAGCGGGAGCGGTGCAGTACTTC | CASSPPGLAGAVQYF
TRBJ1-5 | NA | TRBV6-2/TRBV6-3 | NA | TGTGCCAGCAGAAGCACAGGTGGTGGTGATCAGCCCCAGCATTTT | CASRSTGGGDQPQHF
TRBJ1-2 | NA | TRBV6-1 | NA | TGTGCCAGCAGTGAAGGTGGCGGAGATTCCTATGGCTACACCTTC | CASSEGGGDSYGYTF
TRBJ2-3 | many | TRBV11-3 | NA | TGTGCCAGCGGGCCCCCGGGGCCGGCAGATACGCAGTATTTT | CASGPPGPADTQYF
TRBJ2-1 | NA | TRBV18 | NA | TGTGCCAGCTCACCAGGGGGGCCCGGGGGCTCCTACAATGAGCAGTTCTTC | CASSPGGPGGSYNEQFF
TRBJ2-1 | medium-sized | TRBV20-1 | NA | TGCAGTGCTAGAGATCAATCCAGCGGGCCTTACAATGAGCAGTTCTTC | CSARDQSSGPYNEQFF
TRBJ1-4 | NA | TRBV20-1 | TRBD1 | TGCAGTGCTAGAGATAATTGGGGGGGGACAGGGGAGGAAAAACTGTTTTTT | CSARDNWGGTGEEKLFF
TRBJ1-2 | NA | TRBV9 | NA | NA | CASSIYLCSAPDPRGPVNYGYTF
TRBJ2-7 | many | TRBV11-2 | NA | TGTGCCAGCAGCAATCCCTGGGGGGCGATCTCCTACGAGCAGTACTTC | CASSNPWGAISYEQYF
TRBJ2-3 | medium-sized | TRBV5-1 | TRBD1 | TGCGCCAGCAGCTTGGAGGACAGGGGAACAGATACGCAGTATTTT | CASSLEDRGTDTQYF
TRBJ2-1 | many | TRBV27 | NA | TGTGCCAGCAGTTCCCGGGCCCCAAAGAATTACAATGAGCAGTTCTTC | CASSSRAPKNYNEQFF
TRBJ2-7 | NA | TRBV20-1 | TRBD2 | TGCAGTGCCGAGACGCTAGCGGGAGGGGCGGAGTCCTACGAGCAGTACTTC | CSAETLAGGAESYEQYF
TRBJ1-5 | medium-sized | TRBV20-1 | NA | TGCAGTGCAAGGGTGGGATGGGGCAATCAGCCCCAGCATTTT | CSARVGWGNQPQHF
TRBJ2-5 | medium-sized | TRBV28 | NA | TGTGCCAGCAGTAGGGGAAGGGAGACCCAGTACTTC | CASSRGRETQYF